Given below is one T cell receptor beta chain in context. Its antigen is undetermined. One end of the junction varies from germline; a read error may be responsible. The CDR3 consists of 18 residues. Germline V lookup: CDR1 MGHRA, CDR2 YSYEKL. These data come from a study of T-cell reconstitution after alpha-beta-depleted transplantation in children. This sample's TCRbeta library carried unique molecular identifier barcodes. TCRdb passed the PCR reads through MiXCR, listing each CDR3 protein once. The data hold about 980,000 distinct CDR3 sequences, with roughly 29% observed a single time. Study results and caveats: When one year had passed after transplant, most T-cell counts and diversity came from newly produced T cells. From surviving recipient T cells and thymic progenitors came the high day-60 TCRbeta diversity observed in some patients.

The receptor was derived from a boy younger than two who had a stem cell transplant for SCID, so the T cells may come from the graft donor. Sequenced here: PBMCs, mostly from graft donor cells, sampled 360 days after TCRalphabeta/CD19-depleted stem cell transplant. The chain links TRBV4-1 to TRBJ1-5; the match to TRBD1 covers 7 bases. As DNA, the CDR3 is TGCGCCAGCAGCCAAGAGGACAGGAGGTATTATAGCAATCAGCCCCGGCATTTT. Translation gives CASSQEDRRYYSNQPRHF.